One sample yielded the 10 T cell receptor beta chains listed below, sequenced in a study of shared clonotypes between healthy human individuals. Selected positively for CCR7 and CD45RO-negative, naive CD8 cells excluded terminally differentiated effector memory CD45RA+ cells. TCRdb's copy holds only in-frame clones and misses some; the assay was immunoSEQ multiplex PCR. Among about 2.1 million clones listed, approximately 92% were seen once. The sequencing sample was made of naive CD8+ T cells from PBMCs. Receptors originate from a man between 18 and 29 years old in good health. Some clones in this sample may be carry-over from other donors' samples.

This chain joins TRBV6-5 and TRBJ2-5; 7 bases map to TRBD2. Germline values: CDR1 MNHEY, CDR2 SVGAGI. Unmatched junction bases numbered 11, after V lost 5 bases and J lost 5 bases. CDR3 length: 15 amino acids. The CDR3 is CASSPLGEGMETQYF. CDR3 DNA sequence: TGTGCCAGCAGTCCCCTGGGGGAGGGGATGGAGACCCAGTACTTC.

In regard to this clone: Other nucleotide sequences from this sample produce the same CDR3. The gene calls are TRBV9 and TRBJ2-7; maybe TRBD2 (6 bases). This CDR3 is 15 amino acids long. V was cut by 0 bases and J by 2 bases, with 12 bases left in between. Germline CDR1 and CDR2: SGDLS and YYNGEE. The CDR3: CASSVGGTGPYEQYF. CDR3 nucleotide sequence: TGTGCCAGCAGCGTAGGAGGGACTGGTCCCTACGAGCAGTACTTC.

In regard to this clone: Within the sample, other DNA sequences also encode this same CDR3. The chain links TRBV18 to TRBJ2-7, with D perhaps assigned TRBD1 or TRBD2 (6 bases each). V was pared by 2 bases and J by 3 bases, with 8 bases between. The CDR3 consists of 13 residues. Per germline, CDR1 KGHSH and CDR2 LQKENI. The CDR3 bases are TGTGCCAGCTCACCAGGGGGGCTCTACGAGCAGTACTTC. Protein: CASSPGGLYEQYF.

The chain employs TRBV9 and TRBJ2-1; TRBD2 aligns across 8 bases. The CDR3 sequence is 13 residues long. Germline CDR1 reads SGDLS; CDR2 reads YYNGEE. Trimming took 3 bases from V and 7 from J; bases not matched to a gene: 3. CDR3 sequence reads: CASSAGRANEQFF. CDR3 nucleotides: TGTGCCAGCAGCGCCGGGAGGGCGAATGAGCAGTTCTTC.

The J gene is TRBJ2-3, the V gene TRBV29-1; 14 bases fit TRBD2. V trimming: 6 bases; J trimming: 6 bases; junction bases outside the gene matches: 14. The CDR3 covers 17 residues. Germline V gene lookup returns CDR1 SQVTM and CDR2 ANQGSEA. CDR3 sequence: CSVFPGLAGVNGDTQYF. In nucleotides, the CDR3 is TGCAGCGTATTCCCGGGACTAGCGGGAGTGAATGGGGATACGCAGTATTTT.

V gene TRBV29-1 combines with J gene TRBJ2-7; 8 bases match TRBD1. V shed 4 bases and J 6 bases; nucleotides not matched to a gene: 5. Looked up from germline, CDR1 is SQVTM and CDR2 is ANQGSEA. The CDR3 is 12 residues long. In DNA form, the CDR3 reads TGCAGCGTTGCAGGGGGCTCTGCCGAGCAGTACTTC. This codes for CSVAGGSAEQYF.

J is TRBJ1-2 and V is TRBV28; no reliable D call. Between the trimmed V and J ends, which lost 3 bases and 6 bases, there was a span of 17 bases. The CDR3 runs to 15 residues. The germline CDR1 and CDR2 sequences are MDHEN and SYDVKM. CDR3 protein: CASSFGVALVDGYTF. As DNA, the CDR3 is TGTGCCAGCAGTTTCGGAGTAGCGCTCGTGGATGGCTACACCTTC.

On this clone: A single base is all that separates this from a far larger clone, so a read error is likely. The same CDR3 is also encoded by other DNA sequences in this sample. The rearrangement links TRBV27 to TRBJ2-1; D gene uncertain. The germline V and J ends were trimmed by 3 bases and 6 bases, with 6 bases remaining between them. The CDR3 is 12 amino acids. Germline V lookup: CDR1 MNHEY, CDR2 SMNVEV (reference sequence). CDR3 DNA: TGTGCCAGCAGTTTGAGAGGCAATGAGCAGTTCTTC. This codes for CASSLRGNEQFF.

The chain recombines TRBV27 with TRBJ2-5, with 9 nucleotides matching TRBD1. Germline CDR1 reads MNHEY; CDR2 reads SMNVEV (reference sequence). The CDR3 is made up of 15 amino acids. V dropped 3 bases and J dropped 2; count of bases not matched to a gene: 4. CDR3 region: CASSLNDRGQETQYF. The CDR3 coding sequence is TGTGCCAGCAGTTTGAATGACAGGGGGCAAGAGACCCAGTACTTC.

This rearrangement joins TRBV10-2 to TRBJ2-3, with D perhaps TRBD2 (5 bases). This CDR3 contains 12 residues. The germline V and J ends were trimmed by 0 bases and 11 bases, with 9 bases remaining between them. Germline V gene sequence: CDR1 WSHSY, CDR2 SAAADI. In nucleotides, the CDR3 is TGCGCCAGCAGTGAGTCGACGGGGTTGCAGTATTTT. Translated: CASSESTGLQYF.